Below, 20 T cell receptor beta chains from the same sample are listed, as sequenced in a study of blood T cell repertoires in COVID-19. Sequencing was performed with immunoSEQ multiplex PCR; in TCRdb, only in-frame clones are kept and a portion is missing. The profile shows 250,000 to 350,000 clones, 80% to 95% of them singletons. Input material: peripheral blood. The receptors here all came from a woman under 40 with COVID-19, enrolled during active disease.

This sequence joins TRBV3-1 (or the pseudogene TRBV3-2) and TRBJ2-7; D remains ambiguous. V lost 0 bases to trimming and J lost 6 bases, with 12 bases between them. The CDR3 is made up of 14 amino acids. CDR1 LGHDT and CDR2 YNNKEL come from the germline V gene (reference sequence). The CDR3 DNA reads TGTGCCAGCAGCCAAGATTTAAGCGATGGCGAGCAGTACTTC. Translated, it gives CASSQDLSDGEQYF.

The CDR3 loop reads CASSLRGGSTYEQYF. The CDR3 DNA is TGTGCCAGCAGCTTGCGTGGCGGGAGTACCTACGAGCAGTACTTC. The chain uses TRBV7-9 and TRBJ2-7; TRBD2 matches at 7 bases. The CDR3 length is 15 residues. J gave up 2 bases and V 3 bases, and 7 bases lay outside the gene matches. Per germline, CDR1 SEHNR and CDR2 FQNEAQ (reference sequence).

The CDR3: CASSKTRLGETQYF. CDR3 sequence (DNA): TGTGCCAGCAGCAAGACGCGGCTTGGAGAGACCCAGTACTTC. This chain links TRBV7-2 with TRBJ2-5; D is ambiguous. This CDR3 comprises 14 residues. The V end lost 5 bases, the J end lost 4 bases, and 14 bases lay between the germline ends. CDR1 is SGHTA, CDR2 FQGNSA, per germline.

The chain joins TRBV7-9 to TRBJ1-5, with a tentative D call TRBD1 (6 bases). Germline loops: CDR1 SEHNR, CDR2 FQNEAQ (reference sequence). The CDR3 length is 15 residues. The V end was cut by 4 bases, the J end by 5 bases, with 15 bases between. DNA for the CDR3: TGTGCCAGCAGCTCAACAGGGATTCTGCATCAGCCCCAGCATTTT. Its protein is CASSSTGILHQPQHF. Together with reference TRBV7-9 and TRBJ1-5, the CDR3 gives the full variable domain: DTGVSQNPRHKITKRGQNVTFRCDPISEHNRLYWYRQTLGQGPEFLTYFQNEAQLEKSRLLSDRFSAERPKGSFSTLEIQRTEQGDSAMYLCASSSTGILHQPQHFGDGTRLSIL.

The chain is built from TRBV7-3 and TRBJ2-5; tentatively, D is TRBD2 (6 bases). The V end was cut by 1 base, the J end by 3 bases, with 12 bases between. CDR1 and CDR2 from the germline V gene are SGHTA and FQGTGA. The CDR3 runs to 15 residues. This CDR3 reads CASSLNTGLEETQYF. DNA for the CDR3: TGTGCCAGCAGCTTAAATACGGGACTCGAAGAGACCCAGTACTTC.

This clone was observed a single time. The chain links TRBV6-6 to TRBJ2-5; 12 nucleotides agree with TRBD2. Unmatched junction bases numbered 7, after V lost 6 bases and J lost 5 bases. Germline CDR1 MNHNY, CDR2 SVGAGI (reference sequence). The CDR3 is 15 residues long. Here the CDR3 reads CASSKRTSGMETQYF. CDR3 nucleotides: TGTGCCAGCAGCAAAAGGACTAGCGGGATGGAGACCCAGTACTTC.

This clone was observed a handful of times. V and J are TRBV19 and TRBJ2-7, with 7 bases lining up with TRBD1. Trimming at V came to 6 bases and at J to 5 bases, leaving 7 bases not matched to a gene. The CDR3 consists of 13 residues. The germline gives CDR1 LNHDA, CDR2 SQIVND (reference sequence). The CDR3 is CASRFPDRDEQYF. The CDR3 DNA follows: TGTGCCAGTAGATTCCCCGACAGGGACGAGCAGTACTTC. Using reference TRBV19 and TRBJ2-7 for the parts outside the CDR3, the full variable domain is DGGITQSPKYLFRKEGQNVTLSCEQNLNHDAMYWYRQDPGQGLRLIYYSQIVNDFQKGDIAEGYSVSREKKESFPLTVTSAQKNPTAFYLCASRFPDRDEQYFGPGTRLTVT.

V usage is TRBV18 and J usage is TRBJ2-1; D might be TRBD2 (6 bases). CDR3 length: 14 residues. Per the germline V gene, CDR1 is KGHSH and CDR2 is LQKENI. V lost 3 bases and J lost 4, with 10 bases in between. CDR3 bases: TGTGCCAGCTCACCCCTAGCGTCGTACAATGAGCAGTTCTTC. Protein sequence: CASSPLASYNEQFF.

The CDR3 region is CASSLSAGDSYEQYF. The CDR3 DNA is TGTGCCAGCAGTTTATCGGCGGGGGACTCCTACGAGCAGTACTTC. This chain joins TRBV27 and TRBJ2-7; 7 nucleotides agree with TRBD2. Germline V gene sequence: CDR1 MNHEY, CDR2 SMNVEV (reference sequence). Trimming at V came to 0 bases and at J to 0 bases, leaving 2 bases not matched to a gene. The CDR3 spans 15 residues.

The chain employs TRBV5-1 and TRBJ1-1; 8 nucleotides line up with TRBD1. The V gene end was trimmed by 5 bases and the J gene end by 1 base; junction bases not matched to a gene: 7. This CDR3 spans 15 amino acids. Germline CDR1 SGHRS, CDR2 YFSETQ. The CDR3 DNA reads as TGCGCCAGCAGTTTCCGAGGACAGGGGAACACTGAAGCTTTCTTT. Its protein is CASSFRGQGNTEAFF. The variable domain in full, completed from reference TRBV5-1 and TRBJ1-1, reads KAGVTQTPRYLIKTRGQQVTLSCSPISGHRSVSWYQQTPGQGLQFLFEYFSETQRNKGNFPGRFSGRQFSNSRSEMNVSTLELGDSALYLCASSFRGQGNTEAFFGQGTRLTVV.

V gene TRBV4-2 combines with J gene TRBJ2-2; tentatively, D is TRBD1 (5 bases). From germline, CDR1 is LGHNA and CDR2 YNFKEQ. The CDR3 has 14 residues. Trimming pared 0 bases from V and 6 bases from J, leaving 8 bases between. The CDR3 DNA reads as TGTGCCAGCAGCCAAGAGCAAGGGGCCGGGGAGCTGTTTTTT. It translates to CASSQEQGAGELFF.

This clone was picked up one time. J is TRBJ2-1 and V is TRBV18; D gene ambiguous. V was shortened by 0 bases and J by 6 bases, with 15 bases between the two germline ends. Germline V gene data show CDR1 as KGHSH and CDR2 as LQKENI. The CDR3 runs to 16 residues. The CDR3 DNA reads TGTGCCAGCTCACCACCTTCGGGTGGCCGGGTCAATGAGCAGTTCTTC. Translated, it gives CASSPPSGGRVNEQFF.

The chain is built from TRBV6-4 and TRBJ2-2; 14 bases are a match to TRBD2. The V and J ends lost 5 bases and 6 bases, in that order; junction bases with no gene match: 5. The CDR3 has 16 amino acids. CDR1 MRHNA and CDR2 SNTAGT come from the germline V gene. Written as DNA, the CDR3 is TGTGCCAGCAGTCGAGGGACTAGCGGGAGTCCCGGGGAGCTGTTTTTT. Protein sequence: CASSRGTSGSPGELFF.

This clone was recorded a few times. CDR3 in amino acids: CASRPGQGTAGGPVNEQYF. The CDR3 DNA follows: TGTGCCAGCAGGCCGGGACAGGGAACGGCGGGAGGCCCAGTGAACGAGCAGTACTTC. This chain links TRBV27 with TRBJ2-7; possible D gene TRBD1, 9 bases. Germline V CDR1 and CDR2: MNHEY, SMNVEV (reference sequence). This CDR3 comprises 19 residues. V gave up 6 bases and J gave up 5 bases, with 32 bases separating them.

The gene calls are TRBV9 and TRBJ2-3; 12 bases fit TRBD2. The V gene's germline CDR1 is SGDLS and CDR2 YYNGEE. The CDR3 runs 16 residues. Trimming cost V 2 bases and J 5 bases; bases outside gene matches: 6. The CDR3 loop is CASSVRLAGERDTQYF. The CDR3 DNA sequence: TGTGCCAGCAGCGTCCGACTAGCGGGAGAGCGAGATACGCAGTATTTT.

The V and J genes are TRBV3-1 (or the pseudogene TRBV3-2) and TRBJ2-5; 11 bases line up with TRBD2. The CDR3 totals 16 residues. CDR1 and CDR2 from the germline V gene are LGHDT and YNNKEL (reference sequence). V shed 3 bases and J 3 bases; nucleotides not matched to a gene: 6. In DNA form, the CDR3 reads TGTGCCAGCAGCCATTTTAGCGGGAGGGCCGAAGAGACCCAGTACTTC. The encoded protein is CASSHFSGRAEETQYF.

In nucleotides, the CDR3 is TGTGCCAGCAGCTTGGAAACTCTAGCGGGAGCTGGCACCGGGGAGCTGTTTTTT. Translating it yields CASSLETLAGAGTGELFF. The rearrangement joins TRBV5-6 to TRBJ2-2; TRBD2 aligns across 10 bases. V lost 0 bases to trimming and J lost 4 bases; unmatched junction nucleotides: 9. Germline loops: CDR1 SGHDT, CDR2 YYEEEE. This CDR3 spans 18 amino acids.

This clone was observed once. This rearrangement joins TRBV4-2 to TRBJ2-1; 8 bases are a match to TRBD2. CDR1 and CDR2 (germline): LGHNA, YNFKEQ. This CDR3 has 15 amino acids. V trimming: 1 base; J trimming: 5 bases; junction bases outside the gene matches: 4. CDR3 sequence (DNA): TGTGCCAGCAGCCAAGGGATAGCGGGAAACAATGAGCAGTTCTTC. This codes for CASSQGIAGNNEQFF.

The chain uses TRBV6-5 and TRBJ2-1; D uncertain. This CDR3 region has 11 residues. V was shortened by 7 bases and J by 8 bases, with 9 bases between the two germline ends. From germline, CDR1 is MNHEY and CDR2 SVGAGI. The CDR3 loop reads CASTGLDEQFF. CDR3 bases: TGTGCCAGCACCGGTTTGGATGAGCAGTTCTTC.

The table lists this clone with a few counts. The chain has TRBV28 and TRBJ2-7; possibly TRBD2 for D (6 bases). Trimming cost V 5 bases and J 0 bases, with 17 bases left between them. Per germline, CDR1 MDHEN and CDR2 SYDVKM. The CDR3 consists of 16 residues. In nucleotides, the CDR3 is TGTGCCAGCAGTCCGGCCGTTGCTAGCGTCTCCTACGAGCAGTACTTC. As protein: CASSPAVASVSYEQYF.